This is a list of T cell receptor beta chains from one sample in a study of cytomegalovirus exposure and HLA in healthy donors. Here immunoSEQ multiplex PCR was the method, and the copy in TCRdb shows in-frame clones only, minus some. Among 150,000 to 200,000 clones, 82% were seen once, and the ten largest hold approximately 1.5%. The sample comprised PBMCs. The source is a girl aged 10 to 17 in good health and CMV-seropositive. The CDR3 runs from the conserved cysteine through the conserved F or W. A D gene is named only where the DNA matches it firmly. Only some rows state a clone size, as once, few, many or a class for expanded clones.

j_call v_call d_call clone_size cdr3_nt cdr3_aa
TRBJ2-1 TRBV12-5 TRBD1 - TGTGCTAGTGGAAACCCGACAGGGGGCACCGATGAGCAGTTCTTC CASGNPTGGTDEQFF
TRBJ2-3 TRBV18 - - TGTGCCAGCTCCCCTCGCGCAGATACGCAGTATTTT CASSPRADTQYF
TRBJ1-4 TRBV5-1 TRBD1 - TGCGCCAGCAGCACCCAGACAGGGGCGGATGAAAAACTGTTTTTT CASSTQTGADEKLFF
TRBJ2-7 TRBV6-5 TRBD2 - TGTGCCAGCACCCTCCGGGGAGGGGCCTACGAGCAGTACTTC CASTLRGGAYEQYF
TRBJ2-7 TRBV18 TRBD1 - TGTGCCAGCTCCCGGACTCTCCAGGGGGACGAGCAGTACTTC CASSRTLQGDEQYF
TRBJ1-1 TRBV10-3 - - TGTGCCATCAGTGACGAGTCCGCGGGGGCTTCGCTTTTCTTT CAISDESAGASLFF
TRBJ2-5 TRBV11-3 - once TGTGCCAGCAGCTTAGATGGGCGGACCCAGTACTTC CASSLDGRTQYF
TRBJ2-3 TRBV28 - - TGTGCCAGCAGTTCCCACCGCGCTACTAGGACTACGCAGTATTTT CASSSHRATRTTQYF
TRBJ1-4 TRBV10-3 TRBD1 - TGTGCCACGAACCGGGACAGCCGCGAGGGAAAACTGTTTTTT CATNRDSREGKLFF
TRBJ2-5 TRBV7-2 - few TGTGCCAGCAGCTTATCAGGTGCTGCAGAGACCCAGTACTTC CASSLSGAAETQYF
TRBJ1-3 TRBV28 - - TGTGCCAGCACCCCTAAGTTTTACCCGCGCGGGACCACTGGAAACACCATATATTTT CASTPKFYPRGTTGNTIYF
TRBJ1-2 TRBV30 - - TGTGCCTGGAGTTCGGGGGGGGCGATTGGCTACACCTTC CAWSSGGAIGYTF
TRBJ2-6 TRBV28 TRBD2 - TGTGCCACGTGGACTAGCGGGAGATCCTCTGGGGCCAACGTCCTGACTTTC CATWTSGRSSGANVLTF
TRBJ1-3 TRBV27 TRBD1 - TGTGCCAGCAGTCCCACGACAGGGGCCCATCGAAACACCATATATTTT CASSPTTGAHRNTIYF
TRBJ2-7 TRBV11-2 TRBD2 - TGTGCCAGCAGCTTATTTCCCGAGCGGGGGGGGTGGTACGAGCAGTACTTC CASSLFPERGGWYEQYF
TRBJ1-2 TRBV5-1 TRBD1 - TGCGCCAGCAACGAAGGGGGGACAGGGCGTAACTATGGCTACACCTTC CASNEGGTGRNYGYTF
TRBJ2-2 TRBV7-6 TRBD2 - TGTGCCAGCAGCCCCCGGGGGGGGGATGGAATCGGGGAGCTGTTTTTT CASSPRGGDGIGELFF
TRBJ1-3 TRBV6-5 - - TGTGCCAGCAGTTACTCGGGAGGGTCCTCTGGAAACACCATATATTTT CASSYSGGSSGNTIYF
TRBJ1-1 TRBV7-3 - - TGTGCCAGCAGCTTATTGCAGGGGACTGAAGCTTTCTTT CASSLLQGTEAFF
TRBJ2-1 TRBV30 - - TGTGCCTGGAGTCTTAGAACCTACAATGAGCAGTTCTTC CAWSLRTYNEQFF
TRBJ2-7 TRBV27 TRBD1 - TGTGCCAGCAAACCGGGACAGGGGAACTACGAGCAGTACTTC CASKPGQGNYEQYF
TRBJ2-1 TRBV7-6 TRBD2 - TGTGCCAGCAGCCGAGCTGGCGGGGGCTCCTACAATGAGCAGTTCTTC CASSRAGGGSYNEQFF
TRBJ1-2 TRBV7-2 TRBD1 once TGTGCCAGCAGCTTTGGGACAGGGGACAACTATGGCTACACCTTC CASSFGTGDNYGYTF
TRBJ1-6 TRBV7-8 - - TGTGCCAGCAGCTTAGCGTCATCAGGGGTCGTTTCACCCCTCCACTTT CASSLASSGVVSPLHF
TRBJ2-2 TRBV2 - - TGTGCCAGCTTCGGTGGGCAGACAAACACCGGGGAGCTGTTTTTT CASFGGQTNTGELFF
TRBJ2-2 TRBV5-1 - once TGCGCCAGCAGCTTGGGAGGGTTGAACACCGGGGAGCTGTTTTTT CASSLGGLNTGELFF
TRBJ1-4 TRBV10-3 - few TGTGCCATCAGCTCGGGGAATGGAAAACTGTTTTTT CAISSGNGKLFF
TRBJ2-5 TRBV6-5 TRBD2 - TGTGCCAGCAGGCTTATAGCGGGAAAGTGGGAGACCCAGTACTTC CASRLIAGKWETQYF
TRBJ2-7 TRBV5-1 TRBD1 - TGCGCCAGCAGCTTGAGCAGGGGGAACTCCCTGATCTACGAGCAGTACTTC CASSLSRGNSLIYEQYF
TRBJ1-2 TRBV2 - - TGTGCCAGCAGTGTTCTAATTTATGGCTACACCTTC CASSVLIYGYTF
TRBJ2-3 TRBV2 TRBD2 - TGTGCCAGCAATGAAATCCTAGCGGGAGGTGTTGGCACAGATACGCAGTATTTT CASNEILAGGVGTDTQYF